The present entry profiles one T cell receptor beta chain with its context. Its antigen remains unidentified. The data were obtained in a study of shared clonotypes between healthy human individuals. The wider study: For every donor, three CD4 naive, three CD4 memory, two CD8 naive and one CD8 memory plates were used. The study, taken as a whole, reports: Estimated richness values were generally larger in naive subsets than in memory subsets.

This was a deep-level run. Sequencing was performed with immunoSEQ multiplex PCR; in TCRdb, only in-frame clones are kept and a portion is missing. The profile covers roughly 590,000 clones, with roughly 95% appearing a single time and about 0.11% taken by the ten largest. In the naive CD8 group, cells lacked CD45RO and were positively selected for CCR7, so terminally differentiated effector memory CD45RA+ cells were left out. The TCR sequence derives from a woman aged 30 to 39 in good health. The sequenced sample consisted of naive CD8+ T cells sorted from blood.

CDR3 coding DNA: TGTGCCAGCAGTGATCCGGGAACTAAGGTCGAGCAGTACTTC. Protein sequence: CASSDPGTKVEQYF. V gene TRBV2 combines with J gene TRBJ2-7, with a possible D match to TRBD2 (5 bases). CDR3 length: 14 residues. V lost 3 bases, J lost 6 bases, and 15 bases lay in between. Germline CDR1 is SNHLY and CDR2 is FYNNEI.